The 22 T cell receptor beta chains in this list originate from one sample, sequenced in a study of PD-L1 blockade in urothelial cancer. As for time point: peripheral blood 6 weeks after treatment start. Produced via immunoSEQ multiplex PCR; TCRdb's table is partial and in-frame only. The repertoire holds 75,000 to 95,000 clones, with approximately 90% as singletons. This material consisted of PBMCs, taken around atezolizumab (anti-PD-L1) treatment. The receptors stem from a woman of 80 years or more with urothelial cancer.

V is TRBV2 and J is TRBJ2-2, with D possibly being TRBD2 (6 bases). The CDR3 has 13 amino acids. V was trimmed by 10 bases and J by 6 bases, leaving 15 bases between them. Germline CDR1 reads SNHLY; CDR2 reads FYNNEI. DNA of the CDR3: TGTGCCACCCGAGGACTAACGTCCGGGGAGCTGTTTTTT. Its protein product is CATRGLTSGELFF.

This chain joins TRBV5-1 and TRBJ2-1; D possibly corresponds to TRBD2 (5 bases). CDR3 length: 13 amino acids. Germline V lookup: CDR1 SGHRS, CDR2 YFSETQ. V lost 4 bases and J lost 7, with 12 bases in between. The CDR3 region is CASSLLEANEQFF. The CDR3 bases are TGCGCCAGCAGCCTGCTGGAGGCAAATGAGCAGTTCTTC.

This chain joins TRBV5-6 and TRBJ1-2; a weak D match, TRBD1 (5 bases). Germline CDR1 reads SGHDT; CDR2 reads YYEEEE. V lost 0 bases to trimming and J lost 4 bases, with 10 bases between them. The CDR3 is 14 amino acids. DNA of the CDR3: TGTGCCAGCAGCTTGGAAGGGGTAGGCTATGGCTACACCTTC. Residues: CASSLEGVGYGYTF.

The chain recombines TRBV6-5 with TRBJ1-2; 10 nucleotides agree with TRBD1. After removal of 5 bases from V and 8 bases from J, the junction contained 5 bases not matched to a gene. Germline lookup yields CDR1 MNHEY and CDR2 SVGAGI. This CDR3 spans 13 amino acids. CDR3 coding DNA: TGTGCCAGCAGTAGGGGACAGGGGCTGGGCTACACCTTC. Encoded protein: CASSRGQGLGYTF.

The rearrangement links TRBV28 to TRBJ1-2; D is perhaps TRBD1 (5 bases). The CDR3 runs 14 residues. Deletions cut 6 bases from V and 0 bases from J, with 11 bases between. Germline CDR1 and CDR2: MDHEN and SYDVKM. The DNA of the CDR3 is TGTGCCAGCAGCTACCTGACAGCTAACTATGGCTACACCTTC. Translated, it gives CASSYLTANYGYTF.

This chain uses TRBV19 with TRBJ2-1; 10 bases map to TRBD1. J lost 9 bases, V lost 7 bases, and 9 bases had no gene match. Germline V lookup: CDR1 LNHDA, CDR2 SQIVND (reference sequence). The CDR3 is 14 residues long. CDR3 sequence: CASTKTGGPGEQFF. In DNA, the CDR3 is TGTGCCAGTACCAAGACAGGGGGCCCGGGTGAGCAGTTCTTC.

The chain carries TRBV5-5 and TRBJ1-3, with a weak D call TRBD1 (6 bases). The germline V gene has CDR1 SGHKS and CDR2 YYEKEE (reference sequence). This CDR3 has 13 amino acids. V was clipped by 3 bases and J by 4 bases, with 8 bases between them. The chain's CDR3 is CASSYGQGNTIYF. The CDR3 DNA follows: TGTGCCAGCAGCTACGGACAGGGAAACACCATATATTTT. The variable domain in full, completed from reference TRBV5-5 and TRBJ1-3, reads DAGVTQSPTHLIKTRGQQVTLRCSPISGHKSVSWYQQVLGQGPQFIFQYYEKEERGRGNFPDRFSARQFPNYSSELNVNALLLGDSALYLCASSYGQGNTIYFGEGSWLTVV.

J is TRBJ1-3 and V is TRBV19, with 8 nucleotides matching TRBD1. Germline V gene lookup returns CDR1 LNHDA and CDR2 SQIVND (reference sequence). CDR3 size: 16 residues. J was trimmed by 3 bases and V by 11 bases; bases with no gene match: 15. Here the CDR3 DNA reads TGTGCCGCCACTCTCATCGGACAGGGAGGTGGAAACACCATATATTTT. Protein: CAATLIGQGGGNTIYF.

The chain couples TRBV6-5 to TRBJ2-1; unclear D gene. CDR3 size: 15 residues. CDR1 is MNHEY, CDR2 SVGAGI, per germline. V lost 2 bases to trimming and J lost 0 bases, with 8 bases between them. The CDR3 DNA reads TGTGCCAGCAGTTACAAGCTGAGCTCCTACAATGAGCAGTTCTTC. Residues: CASSYKLSSYNEQFF.

This chain links TRBV7-9 with TRBJ1-1; D unclear. This CDR3 has 13 residues. In germline, CDR1 is SEHNR, CDR2 FQNEAQ (reference sequence). V lost 7 bases and J lost 1, with 10 bases in between. DNA for the CDR3: TGTGCCAGCACTCGGGTGGGGAACACTGAAGCTTTCTTT. Residues: CASTRVGNTEAFF.

The rearrangement joins TRBV28 to TRBJ1-2; TRBD1 matches 9 bases. J gave up 6 bases and V 2 bases, and 7 bases lay outside the gene matches. Germline V CDR1 and CDR2: MDHEN, SYDVKM. This CDR3 contains 15 residues. The CDR3 sequence: CASSLLSGQGNGYTF. CDR3 nucleotide sequence: TGTGCCAGCAGTTTACTCAGTGGACAGGGGAATGGCTACACCTTC.

The genes are TRBV7-9 and TRBJ2-3; D call uncertain. The CDR3 has 13 residues. CDR1 and CDR2 (germline): SEHNR, FQNEAQ (reference sequence). V lost 1 base to trimming and J lost 7 bases, with 9 bases between them. CDR3 residues: CASSLGASYTQYF. The CDR3 DNA is TGTGCCAGCAGCTTAGGTGCTAGTTATACGCAGTATTTT.

This chain joins TRBV18 and TRBJ2-3; 9 bases match TRBD2. J gave up 1 base and V 5 bases, and 1 base lay outside the gene matches. Per the germline V gene, CDR1 is KGHSH and CDR2 is LQKENI. This CDR3 region has 14 residues. The CDR3 region has the DNA TGTGCCAGCTCAATAGCGGGGGGCACAGATACGCAGTATTTT. It encodes CASSIAGGTDTQYF.

This chain links TRBV30 with TRBJ2-7; 7 positions agree with TRBD2. CDR1 is GTSNPN, CDR2 SVGIG, per germline (reference sequence). V dropped 2 bases and J dropped 4; count of bases not matched to a gene: 5. The CDR3 covers 13 residues. The CDR3 protein is CAWSTAGTYEQYF. The CDR3 nucleotides read TGTGCCTGGAGTACAGCGGGAACTTACGAGCAGTACTTC.

Here the CDR3 DNA reads TGTGCCAGCAGTCGCGTCGCTAGCGGGAGGACTGAGCAGTTCTTC. It translates to CASSRVASGRTEQFF. The V and J genes are TRBV11-2 and TRBJ2-1; 11 nucleotides match TRBD2. The CDR3 contains 15 residues. CDR1 SGHAT and CDR2 FQNNGV come from the germline V gene. Germline trimming cut 6 bases from V and 9 bases from J; bases unmatched to any gene: 10.

The chain couples TRBV6-4 to TRBJ2-2, with unresolved D. This CDR3 is built from 15 residues. The germline V gene encodes CDR1 MRHNA and CDR2 SNTAGT. V dropped 3 bases and J dropped 2 bases, with 10 bases sitting between them. CDR3 sequence: CASSEMGLNTGELFF. DNA for the CDR3: TGTGCCAGCAGTGAAATGGGCCTAAACACCGGGGAGCTGTTTTTT.

This clone is a singleton in its sample. DNA for the CDR3: TGTGCCAGCAGCCGCGCGGAGCAAGAGACCCAGTACTTC. Amino acids: CASSRAEQETQYF. This chain links TRBV7-7 with TRBJ2-5; D uncertain. CDR1 and CDR2 from the germline V gene are SSHAT and FNYEAQ (reference sequence). V was trimmed by 5 bases and J by 2 bases, leaving 9 bases between them. This CDR3 is built from 13 residues.

This clone was seen a single time. This rearrangement joins TRBV11-2 to TRBJ2-7; perhaps TRBD2 as D (6 bases). In germline, CDR1 is SGHAT, CDR2 FQNNGV. This CDR3 spans 15 amino acids. Between the trimmed V and J ends, which lost 5 bases and 0 bases, there was a span of 14 bases. This chain's CDR3 is CASSPRASVSYEQYF. CDR3 nucleotides: TGTGCCAGCAGCCCGAGGGCTAGCGTCTCCTACGAGCAGTACTTC. The full variable domain, in which reference TRBV11-2 and TRBJ2-7 provide the parts outside the CDR3, is EAGVAQSPRYKIIEKRQSVAFWCNPISGHATLYWYQQILGQGPKLLIQFQNNGVVDDSQLPKDRFSAERLKGVDSTLKIQPAKLEDSAVYLCASSPRASVSYEQYFGPGTRLTVT.

The rearrangement links TRBV10-3 to TRBJ2-2, with TRBD1 matching over 7 bases. The CDR3 is made up of 13 amino acids. The ends lost 5 bases at V and 3 bases at J; junction bases unmatched: 0. Germline V lookup: CDR1 ENHRY, CDR2 SYGVKD. The CDR3 nucleotides read TGTGCCATCAGTACAGGGGACACCGGGGAGCTGTTTTTT. Translating it yields CAISTGDTGELFF.

The chain uses TRBV5-1 and TRBJ2-2; TRBD1 might be the D (5 bases). Trimming removed 1 base from V and 3 bases from J, with 10 bases in between. The CDR3 totals 15 residues. CDR1 SGHRS and CDR2 YFSETQ come from the germline V gene. The CDR3, as DNA: TGCGCCAGCAGCTTGCAAGCAGGGTACACCGGGGAGCTGTTTTTT. Residues: CASSLQAGYTGELFF.

This clone was observed once. The J gene is TRBJ1-5, the V gene TRBV28; D is unclear. CDR1 is MDHEN, CDR2 SYDVKM, per germline. The CDR3 is made up of 15 amino acids. V was shortened by 3 bases and J by 4 bases, with 13 bases between the two germline ends. CDR3: CASSLSIAGNQPQHF. The CDR3 region has the DNA TGTGCCAGCAGTTTGAGTATAGCTGGTAATCAGCCCCAGCATTTT. The variable domain in full, completed from reference TRBV28 and TRBJ1-5, reads DVKVTQSSRYLVKRTGEKVFLECVQDMDHENMFWYRQDPGLGLRLIYFSYDVKMKEKGDIPEGYSVSREKKERFSLILESASTNQTSMYLCASSLSIAGNQPQHFGDGTRLSIL.

The rearrangement joins TRBV28 to TRBJ1-5, with TRBD1 matching over 8 bases. Germline V CDR1 and CDR2: MDHEN, SYDVKM. The trim removed 7 bases at V and 5 bases at J, leaving 10 bases unmatched. The CDR3 spans 15 residues. The CDR3 nucleotides read TGTGCCAGCATACGACAGGGGACGTCTTATCAGCCCCAGCATTTT. This codes for CASIRQGTSYQPQHF. Together with reference TRBV28 and TRBJ1-5, the CDR3 gives the full variable domain: DVKVTQSSRYLVKRTGEKVFLECVQDMDHENMFWYRQDPGLGLRLIYFSYDVKMKEKGDIPEGYSVSREKKERFSLILESASTNQTSMYLCASIRQGTSYQPQHFGDGTRLSIL.